This paragraph reports one T cell receptor beta chain. The data originate from a study of shared T cell receptors in the human thymus. CDR1 and CDR2 from the germline V gene are MNHNS and SASEGT. The CDR3 spans 14 residues. The V and J ends lost 10 bases and 0 bases respectively, with 15 bases between them. The data were produced by immunoSEQ multiplex PCR, yet TCRdb's version contains in-frame clones alone and is incomplete. The table has approximately 730,000 clones, approximately 85% seen once. These data also featured in a second study, about human thymus T cells.

Source material: thymocytes. This sequence originates from a girl in the first two years of life with a congenital heart defect. V and J are TRBV6-1 and TRBJ1-1, with D possibly being TRBD1 (5 bases). CDR3 protein: CANQGGEMNTEAFF. CDR3 bases: TGTGCCAACCAGGGAGGGGAGATGAACACTGAAGCTTTCTTT.